This TCR beta chain was observed in a study of blood T cell repertoires in COVID-19. The CDR3 extends over 13 amino acids. V was pared by 0 bases and J by 5 bases, with 7 bases between. Germline values: CDR1 LNHNV, CDR2 YYDKDF (reference sequence). Participants reported their clinical history, and cohort assignment relied on those reports. Only in-frame clones appear in the TCRdb table, and some are missing; sequencing was by immunoSEQ multiplex PCR. The sample includes roughly 260,000 clones, over 80% of them seen just once. The receptor comes from a woman between 18 and 29 years old who had recovered from COVID-19. The specimen sequenced was PBMCs or T cells enriched from blood (not recorded which). The chain joins TRBV15 to TRBJ1-1, with a weak D call TRBD1 (5 bases). CDR3 DNA sequence: TGTGCCACCAGCAGAGATAAGGGGACTGAAGCTTTCTTT. This codes for CATSRDKGTEAFF.